Shown below are 30 T cell receptor beta chains from a single sample sequenced in a study of regulatory T cells in long-lasting Graves disease. Relying on iRepertoire HTBI primers and Arm-PCR of CDR3 regions, the team built TCR beta libraries. TCRdb reprocessed the multiplex PCR reads with MiXCR, giving one entry per CDR3 protein. The data show about 560,000 distinct CDR3 sequences, roughly a sixth seen once. Time point: newly diagnosed GD, antithyroid drugs for less than 3 months. PBMC-extracted RNA yielded the TCR library. The sample also formed part of further work on T cells in Graves' hyperthyroidism and ophthalmopathy.

The source was peripheral blood mononuclear cells (PBMCs), collected at new diagnosis, from a patient treated with antithyroid drugs. These receptors were obtained from a man between 18 and 35 years old with Graves disease.

This clonotype was counted only a few times. The rearrangement links TRBV20-1 to TRBJ2-7, with D perhaps TRBD2 (6 bases). V was trimmed by 2 bases and J by 5 bases, leaving 19 bases between them. The length of the CDR3 is 15 residues. Germline assignment: CDR1 DFQATT and CDR2 SNEGSKA (reference sequence). The chain's CDR3 is CSARMLRRGSDEQYF. The CDR3 DNA reads TGCAGTGCTAGAATGCTAAGGAGGGGAAGCGACGAGCAGTACTTC.

There are a few counts of this clonotype. V usage is TRBV20-1 and J usage is TRBJ2-3; D is possibly TRBD2 (6 bases). Germline V lookup: CDR1 DFQATT, CDR2 SNEGSKA (reference sequence). This CDR3 is built from 13 residues. The CDR3 DNA is TGCAGCCTTAGCGGCCTCTCCGGAGATACGCAGTATTTT. Protein: CSLSGLSGDTQYF.

This clonotype was counted a few times. This chain links TRBV4-1 with TRBJ2-1; unclear D gene. The ends were cut back, 4 bases at V and 2 bases at J, with 12 bases in the middle. The CDR3 runs 15 residues. Germline V gene data show CDR1 as MGHRA and CDR2 as YSYEKL. CDR3 coding DNA: TGCGCCAGCAGCCCTCGGTTGGTGACCTACAATGAGCAGTTCTTC. It yields the protein CASSPRLVTYNEQFF.

This clonotype was seen more than once but under ten times. The V gene is TRBV20-1, the J gene TRBJ2-7; D might be TRBD2 (6 bases). V gave up 1 base and J gave up 7 bases, with 32 bases separating them. In germline, CDR1 is DFQATT, CDR2 SNEGSKA (reference sequence). The CDR3 runs 19 residues. CDR3 loop: CSARVLYLDGLAKGGEQYF. As DNA, the CDR3 is TGCAGTGCTAGAGTTTTGTACCTGGATGGCCTGGCAAAGGGAGGTGAGCAGTACTTC.

This chain links TRBV4-1 with TRBJ2-7, with 12 bases matching TRBD2. This CDR3 has 16 residues. V shed 0 bases and J 2 bases; nucleotides not matched to a gene: 2. In germline, CDR1 is MGHRA, CDR2 YSYEKL. Here the CDR3 reads CASSQDWTSGTYEQYF. The CDR3 DNA reads as TGCGCCAGCAGCCAAGATTGGACTAGCGGGACCTACGAGCAGTACTTC.

A few counts support this clonotype. The chain joins TRBV11-2 to TRBJ1-5; D is ambiguous. The germline V gene has CDR1 SGHAT and CDR2 FQNNGV. Deletions cut 1 base from V and 7 bases from J, with 11 bases between. The CDR3 is made up of 14 amino acids. Here the CDR3 DNA reads TGTGCCAGCAGCTTAGCCGGGGAGGTGCAGCCCCAGCATTTT. Protein product: CASSLAGEVQPQHF.

This clonotype appeared many times. The chain combines TRBV2 with TRBJ2-7; 11 bases line up with TRBD2. Germline V lookup: CDR1 SNHLY, CDR2 FYNNEI. V dropped 8 bases and J dropped 3; count of bases not matched to a gene: 12. The CDR3 loop spans 16 amino acids. CDR3 sequence: CASEPGLAALYYEQYF. The CDR3 DNA sequence: TGTGCCAGCGAACCGGGACTAGCGGCCCTTTACTACGAGCAGTACTTC.

This clonotype was counted at least ten times. This sequence joins TRBV6-5 and TRBJ2-2, with D unresolved. The germline V and J ends were trimmed by 0 bases and 5 bases, with 4 bases remaining between them. Per the germline V gene, CDR1 is MNHEY and CDR2 is SVGAGI. This CDR3 is 13 amino acids long. CDR3 in DNA: TGTGCCAGCAGTTACTCTTCGACCGGGGAGCTGTTTTTT. Its translation: CASSYSSTGELFF.

Notes on this clonotype: Since a much larger clone is just one base distant, this may be a read error. The chain combines TRBV12-3 or TRBV12-4 with TRBJ1-2; D uncertain. The V gene lost 1 base and the J gene lost 9 bases, with 12 bases spanning the gap. This CDR3 comprises 13 residues. CDR3 DNA: TGTGCCAGCAGTTTAGGGGTCTCATATAGCTACACCTTC. This gives the protein CASSLGVSYSYTF.

The sample holds many counts of this clonotype. The gene calls are TRBV18 and TRBJ2-3, with a possible D match to TRBD2 (6 bases). V dropped 5 bases and J dropped 6 bases, with 18 bases sitting between them. Per germline, CDR1 KGHSH and CDR2 LQKENI. The CDR3 loop spans 15 amino acids. Here the CDR3 reads CASSSTSGSLDTQYF. CDR3 coding DNA: TGTGCCAGCTCATCGACTAGTGGTTCGTTGGATACGCAGTATTTT.

This clonotype came up many times. The chain links TRBV9 to TRBJ2-7; 11 bases agree with TRBD2. Germline CDR1 is SGDLS and CDR2 is YYNGEE. With V trimmed by 0 bases and J by 1 base, 0 bases remained unmatched. The CDR3 has 15 residues. CDR3 loop: CASSVASGRSYEQYF. The CDR3 bases are TGTGCCAGCAGCGTAGCTAGCGGGAGGTCCTACGAGCAGTACTTC.

This clonotype came up many times. This chain links TRBV27 with TRBJ2-7; TRBD1 matches at 8 bases. Germline loops: CDR1 MNHEY, CDR2 SMNVEV (reference sequence). Trimming at V came to 6 bases and at J to 4 bases, leaving 8 bases not matched to a gene. The CDR3 has 14 amino acids. The CDR3 DNA is TGTGCCAGCAGAAAGGCAGGGGGCCTGTACGAGCAGTACTTC. Its protein product is CASRKAGGLYEQYF.

The chain uses TRBV11-2 and TRBJ2-2, with 9 bases that match TRBD1. Germline V CDR1 and CDR2: SGHAT, FQNNGV. J lost 3 bases, V lost 6 bases, and 8 bases had no gene match. This CDR3 comprises 16 residues. The DNA for the CDR3 is TGTGCCAGCAGGAACAGGGGGCCTGGGCACACCGGGGAGCTGTTTTTT. It encodes CASRNRGPGHTGELFF.

This clonotype was counted at least ten times. The junction departs from germline at one end; a sequencing error may be responsible. The V call is TRBV10-3, the J call TRBJ2-7, with TRBD2 matching 13 bases. Germline V CDR1 and CDR2: ENHRY, SYGVKD. This CDR3 region has 18 residues. The CDR3 region has the DNA TGTGCCATGAGTGGCCGAGAAGGGACTAGCGGGAAATACTACGAGCAGTACTTC. Protein product: CAMSGREGTSGKYYEQYF.

This clonotype was observed at least ten times. The chain has TRBV7-9 and TRBJ2-7, with 9 bases lining up with TRBD2. Germline lookup yields CDR1 SEHNR and CDR2 FQNEAQ (reference sequence). The CDR3 loop spans 16 amino acids. V gave up 5 bases and J gave up 3 bases; unmatched junction bases: 11. The CDR3 reads CASSAGRTSAYYEQYF. CDR3 in DNA: TGTGCCAGCAGCGCTGGACGGACTAGCGCCTACTACGAGCAGTACTTC. Full variable domain (missing parts from reference TRBV7-9 and TRBJ2-7): DTGVSQNPRHKITKRGQNVTFRCDPISEHNRLYWYRQTLGQGPEFLTYFQNEAQLEKSRLLSDRFSAERPKGSFSTLEIQRTEQGDSAMYLCASSAGRTSAYYEQYFGPGTRLTVT.

This clonotype was detected many times. This chain connects TRBV27 to TRBJ2-1, with 9 bases aligning to TRBD2. V lost 8 bases, J lost 8 bases, and 7 bases stayed unmatched. This CDR3 spans 13 amino acids. Germline V lookup: CDR1 MNHEY, CDR2 SMNVEV (reference sequence). DNA for the CDR3: TGTGCCAGCGCGGGACTAGCAAATTATGAGCAGTTCTTC. Amino acids: CASAGLANYEQFF.

This clonotype has a count of ten or more. V usage is TRBV12-3 or TRBV12-4 and J usage is TRBJ1-1; D possibly corresponds to TRBD1 (5 bases). V was clipped by 3 bases and J by 4 bases, with 12 bases between them. The CDR3 consists of 14 residues. The CDR3 region is CASSFRSGGTEAFF. CDR3 DNA: TGTGCCAGCAGTTTCAGGTCCGGGGGCACTGAAGCTTTCTTT.

The chain joins TRBV20-1 to TRBJ1-5; no definite D call. The CDR3 contains 15 residues. V shed 6 bases and J shed 5 bases, with 20 bases lying between them. Germline CDR1 is DFQATT and CDR2 is SNEGSKA (reference sequence). The CDR3 here is CSASTALGSYQPQHF. The CDR3 DNA follows: TGCAGTGCCTCTACCGCACTGGGTTCATATCAGCCCCAGCATTTT.

The chain is built from TRBV9 and TRBJ1-2; D is uncertain. Trimming stripped 0 bases from V and 7 bases from J, with 16 bases between. The CDR3 is 15 amino acids. Germline loops: CDR1 SGDLS, CDR2 YYNGEE. CDR3 amino acids: CASSVDIFGSAGYTF. In DNA, the CDR3 is TGTGCCAGCAGCGTAGATATATTTGGGAGCGCTGGCTACACCTTC.

This chain uses TRBV20-1 with TRBJ2-7; D remains ambiguous. Trimming shortened V by 2 bases and J by 3 bases, and 14 bases separated the two germline ends. The CDR3 totals 14 residues. The germline V gene has CDR1 DFQATT and CDR2 SNEGSKA (reference sequence). The CDR3 spells CSARLAPVDYEQYF. The CDR3 DNA sequence: TGCAGTGCTAGACTGGCGCCCGTTGACTACGAGCAGTACTTC.

The V and J genes are TRBV27 and TRBJ2-1, with D unclear. V lost 0 bases, J lost 1 base, and 16 bases lay in between. The length of the CDR3 is 18 residues. Looked up from germline, CDR1 is MNHEY and CDR2 is SMNVEV (reference sequence). In nucleotides, the CDR3 is TGTGCCAGCAGTTTATCGTCCCCCAGATATAGGTCCTACAATGAGCAGTTCTTC. Its protein product is CASSLSSPRYRSYNEQFF.

This clonotype showed up many times. V is TRBV2 and J is TRBJ1-5, with TRBD1 matching over 8 bases. There are 14 residues in the CDR3. V gave up 4 bases and J gave up 1 base; unmatched junction bases: 0. Germline V gene sequence: CDR1 SNHLY, CDR2 FYNNEI. The CDR3 loop reads CASSGQGSNQPQHF. The CDR3 DNA reads TGTGCCAGCAGTGGACAGGGGAGCAATCAGCCCCAGCATTTT. The whole variable domain, filled in from reference TRBV2 and TRBJ1-5, reads EPEVTQTPSHQVTQMGQEVILRCVPISNHLYFYWYRQILGQKVEFLVSFYNNEISEKSEIFDDQFSVERPDGSNFTLKIRSTKLEDSAMYFCASSGQGSNQPQHFGDGTRLSIL.

This clonotype was recorded a few times. V gene TRBV7-2 combines with J gene TRBJ1-2; a weak D match, TRBD1 (5 bases). Trimming took off 0 bases at V and 6 bases at J, with 17 bases between the two ends. Germline CDR1 reads SGHTA; CDR2 reads FQGNSA. The CDR3 runs 16 residues. In nucleotides, the CDR3 is TGTGCCAGCAGCTTAGCCCCCAGTCGGGGGGTTAATGGCTACACCTTC. Its translation is CASSLAPSRGVNGYTF.

This clonotype has a handful of counts. CDR3: CASSSAGTEMDEQFF. Here the CDR3 DNA reads TGTGCCAGCAGCTCCGCCGGGACAGAAATGGATGAGCAGTTCTTC. The rearrangement links TRBV13 to TRBJ2-1, with 7 bases fitting TRBD1. Per the germline V gene, CDR1 is PRHDT and CDR2 is FYEKMQ (reference sequence). The J segment lost 8 bases and the V segment lost 4 bases, leaving 11 bases of the junction unmatched. CDR3 size: 15 residues.

There are a few counts of this clonotype. V gene TRBV28 combines with J gene TRBJ2-7, with a tentative D call TRBD1 (7 bases). This CDR3 comprises 13 residues. The V end lost 6 bases, the J end lost 7 bases, and 16 bases lay between the germline ends. The V gene's germline CDR1 is MDHEN and CDR2 SYDVKM. The CDR3 region has the DNA TGTGCCAGCAGACCTAGCAGGGGGAGGGAGCAGTACTTC. Residues: CASRPSRGREQYF.

To note about this clonotype: At one boundary the junction diverges from the germline segment, which might be a read error. CDR3 loop: CAISDSGGPVYSYTF. The DNA for the CDR3 is TGTGCCATCAGTGACTCAGGGGGACCAGTCTATAGCTACACCTTC. The chain carries TRBV10-3 and TRBJ1-2; 7 nucleotides line up with TRBD1. The CDR3 is 15 amino acids. Germline CDR1 ENHRY, CDR2 SYGVKD.

This clonotype appeared many times. The V call is TRBV12-3 or TRBV12-4, the J call TRBJ1-2; TRBD1 might be the D (6 bases). The CDR3 runs 16 residues. The V and J ends lost 1 base and 6 bases respectively, with 18 bases between them. This CDR3 reads CASSLGWGPGENGYTF. In DNA form, the CDR3 reads TGTGCCAGCAGTTTAGGCTGGGGGCCCGGCGAGAATGGCTACACCTTC.

This rearrangement joins TRBV9 to TRBJ2-3, with no clear D. The germline V gene encodes CDR1 SGDLS and CDR2 YYNGEE. Trimming stripped 0 bases from V and 2 bases from J, with 13 bases between. The CDR3 consists of 16 residues. Here the CDR3 DNA reads TGTGCCAGCAGCGTAGTTGGAGCGCGTCTCACAGATACGCAGTATTTT. It codes for CASSVVGARLTDTQYF.

This clonotype was found a few times. This chain joins TRBV5-1 and TRBJ2-7; 13 bases align to TRBD2. The junction had 6 bases not matched to a gene; V was cut back by 4 bases and J by 5 bases. The CDR3 loop spans 15 amino acids. Germline V gene lookup returns CDR1 SGHRS and CDR2 YFSETQ. CDR3: CASSTGLAGEHEQYF. CDR3 DNA: TGCGCCAGCAGCACTGGACTAGCGGGAGAGCACGAGCAGTACTTC.

This clonotype was recorded at least ten times. V and J are TRBV11-3 and TRBJ2-2, with 8 bases fitting TRBD2. The CDR3 length is 16 residues. Germline assignment: CDR1 SGHNT and CDR2 YENEEA. The junction had 2 bases not matched to a gene; V was cut back by 1 base and J by 1 base. The CDR3 DNA follows: TGTGCCAGCAGCTTAGGGCTAGCGGGGAACACCGGGGAGCTGTTTTTT. This codes for CASSLGLAGNTGELFF.